Listed here are 8 T cell receptor beta chains from one sample, sequenced in a study of cytomegalovirus exposure and HLA in healthy donors. Researchers ran the PCR with 60 Vbeta and 13 Jbeta primers. Measured with immunoSEQ multiplex PCR; TCRdb has only the in-frame clones, and not every one. In the table there are 160,000 or so clones, 75% to 90% of which are singletons. The sequenced material came from PBMCs. The receptor set was obtained from a man between 25 and 39 years old in good health and CMV-seronegative.

The V call is TRBV28, the J call TRBJ2-7, with D perhaps matching TRBD1 (5 bases). Germline values: CDR1 MDHEN, CDR2 SYDVKM. The CDR3 has 13 residues. Trimming removed 2 bases from V and 8 bases from J, with 13 bases in between. CDR3 DNA sequence: TGTGCCAGCAGTTTAGGCAGGGTGGGTCAGCAGTACTTC. This encodes CASSLGRVGQQYF.

The genes are TRBV21-1 and TRBJ2-7; TRBD1 is the table's D call, not checked against the DNA. TRBV21-1 is a pseudogene. The length of the CDR3 is 15 residues. The CDR3 nucleotides read TGTGCCAGCAGCAATACACAGGGAGACTCCTACGAGCAGTACTTC. Its translation: CASSNTQGDSYEQYF.

The genes are TRBV27 and TRBJ1-2; no clear D. Germline CDR1 reads MNHEY; CDR2 reads SMNVEV (reference sequence). There are 14 residues in the CDR3. V gave up 6 bases and J gave up 2 bases, with 13 bases separating them. The CDR3: CASRPARENYGYTF. The CDR3 DNA reads as TGTGCCAGCAGACCAGCACGGGAAAACTATGGCTACACCTTC.

The genes are TRBV19 and TRBJ1-5; 7 bases match TRBD1. CDR1 LNHDA and CDR2 SQIVND come from the germline V gene (reference sequence). Trimming cost V 6 bases and J 3 bases; bases outside gene matches: 17. The CDR3 spans 18 residues. Written as DNA, the CDR3 is TGTGCCAGTAGCATTTACCTCGGGACAGCCGGGGTCAATCAGCCCCAGCATTTT. It codes for CASSIYLGTAGVNQPQHF.

The chain carries TRBV5-4 and TRBJ2-1, with D perhaps TRBD1 (5 bases). The V end was cut by 0 bases, the J end by 1 base, with 11 bases between. Germline lookup yields CDR1 SGHNT and CDR2 YYREEE (reference sequence). The CDR3 spans 16 residues. The CDR3 protein is CASSLDGAVSYNEQFF. The CDR3 DNA reads as TGTGCCAGCAGCTTGGATGGGGCCGTATCCTACAATGAGCAGTTCTTC.

The chain is built from TRBV6-5 and TRBJ2-3; 7 positions match TRBD2. Germline-derived CDR1 and CDR2 are MNHEY and SVGAGI. The trim removed 5 bases at V and 7 bases at J, leaving 12 bases unmatched. The CDR3 has 15 residues. The CDR3 sequence is CASSPTGGPTHTQYF. The CDR3 coding sequence is TGTGCCAGCAGTCCGACGGGAGGTCCCACCCATACGCAGTATTTT.

The V and J genes are TRBV27 and TRBJ1-5, with TRBD1 identical over 9 bases. The CDR3 consists of 16 residues. V trimming: 5 bases; J trimming: 6 bases; junction bases outside the gene matches: 11. CDR1 and CDR2 from the germline V gene are MNHEY and SMNVEV (reference sequence). CDR3 amino acids: CASSTSSTGGSQPQHF. Written as DNA, the CDR3 is TGTGCCAGCAGTACTTCATCAACAGGGGGCAGTCAGCCCCAGCATTTT.

The sample holds a few counts of this clone. V gene TRBV7-2 combines with J gene TRBJ1-1, with TRBD1 identical over 8 bases. The germline V gene has CDR1 SGHTA and CDR2 FQGNSA. Trimming cost V 6 bases and J 5 bases; bases outside gene matches: 11. CDR3 length: 15 amino acids. CDR3 sequence: CASSFPQGAQTEAFF. In nucleotides, the CDR3 is TGTGCCAGCAGTTTCCCCCAGGGGGCTCAGACTGAAGCTTTCTTT.